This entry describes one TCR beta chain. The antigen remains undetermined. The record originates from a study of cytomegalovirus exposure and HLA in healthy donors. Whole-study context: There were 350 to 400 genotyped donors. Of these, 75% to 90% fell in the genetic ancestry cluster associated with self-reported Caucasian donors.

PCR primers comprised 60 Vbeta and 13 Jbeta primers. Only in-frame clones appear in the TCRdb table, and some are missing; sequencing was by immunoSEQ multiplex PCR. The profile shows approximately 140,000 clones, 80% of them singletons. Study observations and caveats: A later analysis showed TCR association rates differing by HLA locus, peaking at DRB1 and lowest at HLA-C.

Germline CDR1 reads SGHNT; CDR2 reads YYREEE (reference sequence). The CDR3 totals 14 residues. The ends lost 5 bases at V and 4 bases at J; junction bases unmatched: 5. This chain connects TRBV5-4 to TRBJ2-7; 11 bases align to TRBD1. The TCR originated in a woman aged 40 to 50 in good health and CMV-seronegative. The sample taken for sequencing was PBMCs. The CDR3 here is CASRAGTGGYEQYF. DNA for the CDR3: TGTGCCAGCAGGGCCGGGACAGGGGGGTACGAGCAGTACTTC.